What follows is one T cell receptor beta chain and its context. This record comes from a study of blood T cell repertoires in COVID-19. In the study overall: Collection of acute and convalescent COVID-19 samples took place in the United States, Italy and Spain. PBMCs, B-cell-depleted T cells, or T cells provided the cDNA or gDNA that made up the material.

Per the authors' pipeline: Estimated nucleated cell counts came from reference gene primer amplification. Clones were sequenced by immunoSEQ multiplex PCR, and TCRdb holds only the in-frame ones, with some missing. V, J and clone size are taken as reported in that table, and D and trimming were inferred from the DNA itself. The sample includes more than 110,000 clones, 88% seen only once; the top ten take over 9.5%. V shed 2 bases and J shed 1 base, with 5 bases lying between them. Germline CDR1 is LGHNT and CDR2 is FRNRAP. This CDR3 region has 13 residues. The chain links TRBV12-5 to TRBJ2-5, with D uncertain. The origin of this receptor is a man in his fifties or sixties with active or convalescent COVID-19. Sequencing was carried out using peripheral blood. CDR3: CASGLSGQETQYF. Written as DNA, the CDR3 is TGTGCTAGTGGTTTGTCCGGCCAAGAGACCCAGTACTTC. The full variable domain, with the rest looked up from reference TRBV12-5 and TRBJ2-5, is DARVTQTPRHKVTEMGQEVTMRCQPILGHNTVFWYRQTMMQGLELLAYFRNRAPLDDSGMPKDRFSAEMPDATLATLKIQPSEPRDSAVYFCASGLSGQETQYFGPGTRLLVL.